These T cell receptor beta chains were read from a single sample in a study of blood T cell repertoires in COVID-19. Assay used: immunoSEQ multiplex PCR; TCRdb lists only in-frame clones, some missing. Here the sample spans tens of thousands of clones, roughly 91% being singletons. Sequenced: peripheral blood. The receptors here all came from a human donor in a cohort sampled during active COVID-19. The donor label of this sample is uncertain. CDR3s include the opening cysteine and the closing phenylalanine or tryptophan. D genes are given only for firm matches. Expanded clones are given a class, and other clones once, few, many or no size at all.

d_call: NA
j_call: TRBJ1-2
v_call: TRBV6-4
clone_size: NA
cdr3_length: 13
cdr3_nt: TGTGCCAGCAGTGCCCAGGGCGGTGGGGGCTACACCTTC
cdr3_aa: CASSAQGGGGYTF

d_call: NA
j_call: TRBJ2-2
v_call: TRBV13
clone_size: NA
cdr3_length: 14
cdr3_nt: TGTGCCAGCAGTACGACACCGAACACCGGGGAGCTGTTTTTT
cdr3_aa: CASSTTPNTGELFF

d_call: TRBD1
j_call: TRBJ2-7
v_call: TRBV6-5
clone_size: NA
cdr3_length: 14
cdr3_nt: TGTGCCAGCAGACTGACCGGGACAGGGGGCGGGCAGTACTTC
cdr3_aa: CASRLTGTGGGQYF

d_call: TRBD1
j_call: TRBJ1-2
v_call: TRBV6-1
clone_size: NA
cdr3_length: 16
cdr3_nt: TGTGCCAGCAGTGTGGTGAGGACAGGGGGCAGCTATGGCTACACCTTC
cdr3_aa: CASSVVRTGGSYGYTF

d_call: TRBD1
j_call: TRBJ2-3
v_call: TRBV18
clone_size: NA
cdr3_length: 16
cdr3_nt: TGTGCCAGCTCTCTGGACAGGGGGCAAGGTTTAGATACGCAGTATTTT
cdr3_aa: CASSLDRGQGLDTQYF

d_call: TRBD1
j_call: TRBJ1-1
v_call: TRBV29-1
clone_size: NA
cdr3_length: 13
cdr3_nt: TGCAGCGGTCGCGTACAGGGGACGCCTGGAGCTTTCTTT
cdr3_aa: CSGRVQGTPGAFF

d_call: NA
j_call: TRBJ1-3
v_call: TRBV7-2
clone_size: NA
cdr3_length: 16
cdr3_nt: TGTGCCAGCAGCCTAGGAGCAGGATACTCTGGAAACACCATATATTTT
cdr3_aa: CASSLGAGYSGNTIYF

d_call: NA
j_call: TRBJ1-3
v_call: TRBV7-2
clone_size: NA
cdr3_length: 13
cdr3_nt: TGTGCCAGCAGCTTCGAGATCGGAAACACCATATATTTT
cdr3_aa: CASSFEIGNTIYF

d_call: TRBD1
j_call: TRBJ1-2
v_call: TRBV6-6
clone_size: large
cdr3_length: 16
cdr3_nt: TGTGCCAGCAGTTACCTTGGACAGGGGGAATCCTATGGCTACACCTTC
cdr3_aa: CASSYLGQGESYGYTF

d_call: TRBD2
j_call: TRBJ2-1
v_call: TRBV27
clone_size: NA
cdr3_length: 11
cdr3_nt: TGTGCCAGCAGTTTGGGACTAGAGCAGTTCTTC
cdr3_aa: CASSLGLEQFF

d_call: NA
j_call: TRBJ2-1
v_call: TRBV6-6
clone_size: NA
cdr3_length: 13
cdr3_nt: TGTGCCAGCAGTTACTCCAGCGGAAACAAGCAGTTCTTC
cdr3_aa: CASSYSSGNKQFF

d_call: TRBD2
j_call: TRBJ2-3
v_call: TRBV11-2
clone_size: NA
cdr3_length: 15
cdr3_nt: TGTGCCAGCAGCTTATCGGGCGGGGGGGCTGATACGCAGTATTTT
cdr3_aa: CASSLSGGGADTQYF

d_call: TRBD1
j_call: TRBJ2-1
v_call: TRBV29-1
clone_size: NA
cdr3_length: 13
cdr3_nt: TGCAGCGCGGGACAGGCCCCTGGGAATGAGCAGTTCTTC
cdr3_aa: CSAGQAPGNEQFF

d_call: NA
j_call: TRBJ2-3
v_call: TRBV5-4
clone_size: NA
cdr3_length: 14
cdr3_nt: TGTGCCAGCAGCCCCTTCGGGACTCCCCCCGGCGAGTATTTT
cdr3_aa: CASSPFGTPPGEYF

d_call: NA
j_call: TRBJ2-2
v_call: TRBV19
clone_size: NA
cdr3_length: 17
cdr3_nt: TGTGCCAGTAGTATAGGGGGAGTGACCGCGCGGCCCGGGGAGCTGTTTTTT
cdr3_aa: CASSIGGVTARPGELFF

d_call: NA
j_call: TRBJ2-5
v_call: TRBV5-1
clone_size: few
cdr3_length: 15
cdr3_nt: TGCGCCAGCAGCTTGGATCCCCAGCGGCGAGAGACCCAGTACTTC
cdr3_aa: CASSLDPQRRETQYF

d_call: TRBD1
j_call: TRBJ1-4
v_call: TRBV10-3
clone_size: NA
cdr3_length: 16
cdr3_nt: TGTGCCATCAGTGTGGGACAGGGGACGACTAATGAAAAACTGTTTTTT
cdr3_aa: CAISVGQGTTNEKLFF

d_call: TRBD1
j_call: TRBJ1-2
v_call: TRBV7-3
clone_size: NA
cdr3_length: 14
cdr3_nt: TGTGCCAGCAGCTTAAATGGACAGGGTGGGGGCTACACCTTC
cdr3_aa: CASSLNGQGGGYTF

d_call: NA
j_call: TRBJ2-7
v_call: TRBV12-3/TRBV12-4
clone_size: NA
cdr3_length: 12
cdr3_nt: TGTGCCAGCAGCTCGAGCCACTACGAGCAGTACTTC
cdr3_aa: CASSSSHYEQYF

d_call: TRBD1
j_call: TRBJ2-3
v_call: TRBV9
clone_size: NA
cdr3_length: 15
cdr3_nt: TGTGCCAGCTCCGTGCGCGGGACAGGGGAAGATACGCAGTATTTT
cdr3_aa: CASSVRGTGEDTQYF

d_call: TRBD2
j_call: TRBJ2-7
v_call: TRBV10-3
clone_size: NA
cdr3_length: 13
cdr3_nt: TGTGCCATCGGCGGGGCGGGGGGTTACGAGCAGTACTTC
cdr3_aa: CAIGGAGGYEQYF

d_call: NA
j_call: TRBJ2-7
v_call: TRBV6-1
clone_size: NA
cdr3_length: 17
cdr3_nt: TGTGCCAGCAGTGAACTACCAGGTGGGGAACTAGTCCGCGAGCAGTACTTC
cdr3_aa: CASSELPGGELVREQYF

d_call: TRBD1
j_call: TRBJ1-4
v_call: TRBV28
clone_size: NA
cdr3_length: 15
cdr3_nt: TGTGCCAGCAGTTACTCAACAGGGGTAACCGAAAAACTGTTTTTT
cdr3_aa: CASSYSTGVTEKLFF

d_call: NA
j_call: TRBJ1-4
v_call: TRBV5-1
clone_size: NA
cdr3_length: 16
cdr3_nt: TGCGCCAGCAGCTTGGGAGTGCAGGCAACTAATGAAAAACTGTTTTTT
cdr3_aa: CASSLGVQATNEKLFF

d_call: TRBD2
j_call: TRBJ2-2
v_call: TRBV4-2
clone_size: NA
cdr3_length: 16
cdr3_nt: TGTGCCAGCAGCCAAGAACTAGCGGGGCGAACCGGGGAGCTGTTTTTT
cdr3_aa: CASSQELAGRTGELFF

d_call: TRBD1
j_call: TRBJ2-1
v_call: TRBV3-1/TRBV3-2
clone_size: NA
cdr3_length: 15
cdr3_nt: TGTGCCAGCAGCACCGGGGACAGGGTCCACAATGAGCAGTTCTTC
cdr3_aa: CASSTGDRVHNEQFF